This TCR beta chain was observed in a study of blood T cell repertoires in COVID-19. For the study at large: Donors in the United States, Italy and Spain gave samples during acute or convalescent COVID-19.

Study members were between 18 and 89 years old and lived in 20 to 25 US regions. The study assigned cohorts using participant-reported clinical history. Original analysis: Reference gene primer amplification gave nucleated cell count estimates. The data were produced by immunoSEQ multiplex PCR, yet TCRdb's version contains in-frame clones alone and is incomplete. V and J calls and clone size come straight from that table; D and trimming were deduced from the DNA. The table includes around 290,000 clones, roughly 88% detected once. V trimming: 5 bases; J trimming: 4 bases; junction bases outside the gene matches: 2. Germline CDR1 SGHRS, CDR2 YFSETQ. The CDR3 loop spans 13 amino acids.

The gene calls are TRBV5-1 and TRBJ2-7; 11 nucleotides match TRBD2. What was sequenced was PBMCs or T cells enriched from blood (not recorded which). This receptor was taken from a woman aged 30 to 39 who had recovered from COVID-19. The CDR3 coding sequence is TGCGCCAGCAGGGGACTAGCGGATTACGAGCAGTACTTC. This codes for CASRGLADYEQYF.